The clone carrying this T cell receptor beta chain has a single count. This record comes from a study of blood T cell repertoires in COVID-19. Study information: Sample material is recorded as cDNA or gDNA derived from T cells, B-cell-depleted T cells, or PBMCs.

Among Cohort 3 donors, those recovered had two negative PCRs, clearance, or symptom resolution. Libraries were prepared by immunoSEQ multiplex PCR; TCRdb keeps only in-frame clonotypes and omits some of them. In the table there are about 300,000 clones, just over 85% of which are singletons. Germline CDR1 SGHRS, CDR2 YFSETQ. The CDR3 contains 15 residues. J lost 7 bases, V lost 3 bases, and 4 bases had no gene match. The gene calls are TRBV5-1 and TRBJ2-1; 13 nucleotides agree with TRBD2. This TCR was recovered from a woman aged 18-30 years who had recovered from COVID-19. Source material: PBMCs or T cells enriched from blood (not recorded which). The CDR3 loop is CASSSGLAGSNEQFF. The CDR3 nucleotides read TGCGCCAGCAGCTCGGGACTAGCGGGAAGTAATGAGCAGTTCTTC.